This T cell receptor beta chain was retrieved from a study of T cells after yellow fever vaccination. CDR3 length: 15 residues. The V end was cut by 4 bases, the J end by 0 bases, with 7 bases between. TCRdb fed the 5' RACE reads into MiXCR, producing one record per CDR3 protein. The sample lists around 350,000 distinct CDR3 sequences; over 5% were seen once. This TCR was sampled from a young man who received the YFV17D yellow fever vaccine. The chain uses TRBV12-3 or TRBV12-4 and TRBJ1-6, with D tentatively TRBD1 (5 bases). The sample was PBMCs, taken 5 days after the yellow fever booster vaccination. CDR3 loop: CASSSGGSYNSPLHF. The DNA for the CDR3 is TGTGCCAGCAGTTCCGGGGGCTCCTATAATTCACCCCTCCACTTT.